This TCR beta chain came from a study of tumor-infiltrating lymphocytes in primary liver carcinoma. Study-wide results and limits: Blood's top-250-clone fraction was significantly lower than that of tumors (p = 0.039).

Starting material of about 450 ng total RNA yielded TCR beta cDNA via a constant-region primer. ARM-PCR, slightly modified, supplied the TCR beta libraries through three nested multiplex PCR rounds. A C-beta reverse primer was combined with TRBV1-TRBV30 forward primers in the first two PCR rounds, and each round had around 11 cycles. TCRdb redid the calling of the multiplex PCR reads with MiXCR, one entry per CDR3 protein. The sample gives about 190,000 distinct CDR3 sequences, about 82% of which show up once; roughly 20% is in the top ten. Extraction of RNA together with DNA used about 17-30 mg of unsorted bulk tissue. Donors underwent surgery for histopathologically diagnosed primary liver carcinoma. CDR1 is DFQATT and CDR2 is SNEGSKA in the germline V gene (reference sequence). This CDR3 has 15 amino acids. Worth noting for this clonotype: Its target is unknown. A read error may produce the germline difference seen at one junction end.

The clonotype originates from a man in his forties with primary liver carcinoma and hepatitis B virus infection. The rearrangement links TRBV20-1 to TRBJ2-1; possibly TRBD2 for D (5 bases). The sequenced material came from tumor tissue from primary liver carcinoma. CDR3 nucleotides: TGCAGTGCTACCTCCGGACTGAGCTCCAACAATGAGCAGCTCTTC. Translated: CSATSGLSSNNEQLF.